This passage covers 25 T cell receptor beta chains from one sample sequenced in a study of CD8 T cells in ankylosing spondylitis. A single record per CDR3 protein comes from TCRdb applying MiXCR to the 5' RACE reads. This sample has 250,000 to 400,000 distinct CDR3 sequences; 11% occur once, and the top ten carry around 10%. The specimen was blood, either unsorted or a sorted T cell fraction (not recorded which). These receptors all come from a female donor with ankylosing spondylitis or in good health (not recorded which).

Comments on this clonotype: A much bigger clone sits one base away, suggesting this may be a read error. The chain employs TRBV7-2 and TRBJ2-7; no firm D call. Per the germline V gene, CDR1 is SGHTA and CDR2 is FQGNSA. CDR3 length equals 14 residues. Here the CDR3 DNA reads TGTGCCAGCAGCCTACAATATGCCTCCTGCGAGCAGTACTTC. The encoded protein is CASSLQYASCEQYF. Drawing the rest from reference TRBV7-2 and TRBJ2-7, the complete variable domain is GAGVSQSPSNKVTEKGKDVELRCDPISGHTALYWYRQSLGQGLEFLIYFQGNSAPDKSGLPSDRFSAERTGGSVSTLTIQRTQQEDSAVYLCASSLQYASCEQYFGPGTRLTVT.

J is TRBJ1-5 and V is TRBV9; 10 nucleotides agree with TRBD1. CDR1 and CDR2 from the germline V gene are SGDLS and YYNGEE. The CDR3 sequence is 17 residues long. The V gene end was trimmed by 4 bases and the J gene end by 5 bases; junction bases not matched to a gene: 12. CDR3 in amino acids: CASSPRDGGTGDQPQHF. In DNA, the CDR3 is TGTGCCAGCAGCCCCCGGGATGGGGGGACAGGGGATCAGCCCCAGCATTTT.

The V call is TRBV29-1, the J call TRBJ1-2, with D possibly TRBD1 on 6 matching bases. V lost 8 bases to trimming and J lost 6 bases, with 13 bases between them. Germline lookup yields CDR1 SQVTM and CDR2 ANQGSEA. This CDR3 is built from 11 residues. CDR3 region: CSLGQPHGYTF. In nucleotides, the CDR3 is TGCAGCCTAGGACAGCCTCATGGCTACACCTTC.

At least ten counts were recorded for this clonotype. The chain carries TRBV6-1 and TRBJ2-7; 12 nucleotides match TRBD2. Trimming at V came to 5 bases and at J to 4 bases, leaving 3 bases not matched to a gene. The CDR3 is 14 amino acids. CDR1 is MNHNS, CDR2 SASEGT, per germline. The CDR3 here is CASSKTSGSYEQYF. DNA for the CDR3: TGTGCCAGCAGTAAGACTAGCGGGAGTTACGAGCAGTACTTC.

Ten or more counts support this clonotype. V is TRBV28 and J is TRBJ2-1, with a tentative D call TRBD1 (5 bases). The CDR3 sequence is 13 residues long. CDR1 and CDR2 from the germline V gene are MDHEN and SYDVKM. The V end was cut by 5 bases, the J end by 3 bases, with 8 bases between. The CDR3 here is CASSQGFYNEQFF. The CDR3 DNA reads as TGTGCCAGCAGTCAGGGTTTCTACAATGAGCAGTTCTTC.

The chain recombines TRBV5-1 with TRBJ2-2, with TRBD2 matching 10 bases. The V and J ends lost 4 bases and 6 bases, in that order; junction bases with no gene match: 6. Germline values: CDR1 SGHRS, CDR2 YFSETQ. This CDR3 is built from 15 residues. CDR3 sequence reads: CASSPGTSVPGELFF. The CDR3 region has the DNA TGCGCCAGCAGCCCGGGGACTAGCGTTCCCGGGGAGCTGTTTTTT.

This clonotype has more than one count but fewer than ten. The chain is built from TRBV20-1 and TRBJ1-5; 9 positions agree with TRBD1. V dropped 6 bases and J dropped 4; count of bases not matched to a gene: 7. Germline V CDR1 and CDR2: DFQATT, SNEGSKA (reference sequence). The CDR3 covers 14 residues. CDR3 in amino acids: CSAKTGQGNQPQHF. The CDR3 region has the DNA TGCAGTGCGAAGACTGGACAGGGGAATCAGCCCCAGCATTTT.

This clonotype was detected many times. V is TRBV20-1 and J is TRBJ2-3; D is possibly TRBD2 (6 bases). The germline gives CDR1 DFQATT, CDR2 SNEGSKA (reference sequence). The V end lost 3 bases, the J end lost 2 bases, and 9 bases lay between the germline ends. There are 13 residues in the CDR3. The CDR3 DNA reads TGCAGTGCTAGGCGGGACTTCACAGATACGCAGTATTTT. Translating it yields CSARRDFTDTQYF.

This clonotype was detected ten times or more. This CDR3 is CASSYASGGYNEQFF. The DNA of the CDR3 is TGTGCCAGCAGTTACGCTAGCGGGGGCTACAATGAGCAGTTCTTC. The gene calls are TRBV6-5 and TRBJ2-1; TRBD2 matches 10 bases. The V gene's germline CDR1 is MNHEY and CDR2 SVGAGI. This CDR3 is 15 amino acids long. V dropped 2 bases and J dropped 3; count of bases not matched to a gene: 1.

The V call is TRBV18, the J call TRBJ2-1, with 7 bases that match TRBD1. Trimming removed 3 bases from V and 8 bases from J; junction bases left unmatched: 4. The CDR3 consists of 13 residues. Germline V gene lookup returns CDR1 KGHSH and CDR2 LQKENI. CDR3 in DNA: TGTGCCAGCTCACCCCCTGGACAGGATGAGCAGTTCTTC. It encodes CASSPPGQDEQFF.

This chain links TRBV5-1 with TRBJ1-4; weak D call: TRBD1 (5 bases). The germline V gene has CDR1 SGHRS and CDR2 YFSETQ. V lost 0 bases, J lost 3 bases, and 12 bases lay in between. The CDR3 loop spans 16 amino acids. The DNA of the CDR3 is TGCGCCAGCAGCTTGGTTATTGGGGGGTCTAATGAAAAACTGTTTTTT. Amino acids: CASSLVIGGSNEKLFF.

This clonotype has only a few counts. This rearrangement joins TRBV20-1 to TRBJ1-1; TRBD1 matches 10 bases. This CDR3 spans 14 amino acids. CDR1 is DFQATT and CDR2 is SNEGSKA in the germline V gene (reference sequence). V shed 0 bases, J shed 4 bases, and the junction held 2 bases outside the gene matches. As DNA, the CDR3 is TGCAGTGCTAGAGAGTGGACAGGGGGCACTGAAGCTTTCTTT. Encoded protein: CSAREWTGGTEAFF.

CDR3 nucleotide sequence: TGTGCCAGCAGCGTTTCCTCGCCCGGGACAAGGTCCTACGAGCAGTACTTC. The encoded protein is CASSVSSPGTRSYEQYF. This sequence joins TRBV6-2 or TRBV6-3 and TRBJ2-7, with D possibly TRBD1 on 6 matching bases. Germline-derived CDR1 and CDR2 are MNHEY and SVGEGT. The CDR3 covers 17 residues. Trimming took 6 bases from V and 1 from J, leaving 22 bases between them.

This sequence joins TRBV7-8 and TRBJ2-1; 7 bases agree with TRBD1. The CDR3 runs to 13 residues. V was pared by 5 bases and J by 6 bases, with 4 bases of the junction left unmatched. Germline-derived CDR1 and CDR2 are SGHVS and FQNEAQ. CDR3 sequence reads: CASSRDSSNEQFF. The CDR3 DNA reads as TGTGCCAGCAGCCGGGACAGCAGCAATGAGCAGTTCTTC.

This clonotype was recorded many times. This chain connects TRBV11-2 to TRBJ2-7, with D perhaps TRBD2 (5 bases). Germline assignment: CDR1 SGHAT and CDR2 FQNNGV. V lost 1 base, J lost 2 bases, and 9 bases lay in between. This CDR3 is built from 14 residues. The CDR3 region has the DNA TGTGCCAGCAGCTTAGGGACTTATACCTACGAGCAGTACTTC. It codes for CASSLGTYTYEQYF.

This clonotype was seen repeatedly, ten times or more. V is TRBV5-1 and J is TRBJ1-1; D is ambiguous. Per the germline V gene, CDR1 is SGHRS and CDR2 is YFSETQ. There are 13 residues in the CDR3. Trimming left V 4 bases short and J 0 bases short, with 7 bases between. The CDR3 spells CASSTRMNTEAFF. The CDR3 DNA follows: TGCGCCAGCAGCACGCGGATGAACACTGAAGCTTTCTTT.

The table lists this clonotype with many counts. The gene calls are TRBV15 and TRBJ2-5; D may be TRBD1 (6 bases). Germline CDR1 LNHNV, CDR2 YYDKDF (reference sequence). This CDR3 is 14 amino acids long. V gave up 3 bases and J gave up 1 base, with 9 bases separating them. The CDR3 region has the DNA TGTGCCACCAGCAGGGACAGACTCCAAGAGACCCAGTACTTC. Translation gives CATSRDRLQETQYF.

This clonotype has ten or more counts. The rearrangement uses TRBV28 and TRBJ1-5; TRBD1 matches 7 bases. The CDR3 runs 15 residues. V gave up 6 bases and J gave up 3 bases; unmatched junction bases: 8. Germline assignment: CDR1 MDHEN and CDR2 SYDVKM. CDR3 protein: CASRRPTGLNQPQHF. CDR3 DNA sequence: TGTGCCAGCAGGCGCCCGACAGGGCTCAATCAGCCCCAGCATTTT. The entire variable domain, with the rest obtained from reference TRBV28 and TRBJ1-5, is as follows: DVKVTQSSRYLVKRTGEKVFLECVQDMDHENMFWYRQDPGLGLRLIYFSYDVKMKEKGDIPEGYSVSREKKERFSLILESASTNQTSMYLCASRRPTGLNQPQHFGDGTRLSIL.

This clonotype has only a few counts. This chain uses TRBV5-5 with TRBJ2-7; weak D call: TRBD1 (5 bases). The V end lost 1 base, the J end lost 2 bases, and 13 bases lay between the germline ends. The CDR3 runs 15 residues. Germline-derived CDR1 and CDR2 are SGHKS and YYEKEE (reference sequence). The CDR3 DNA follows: TGTGCCAGCAGCTTGTTTCCAGGGATCCCCTACGAGCAGTACTTC. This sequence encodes CASSLFPGIPYEQYF. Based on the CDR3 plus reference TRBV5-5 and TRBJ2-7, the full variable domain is DAGVTQSPTHLIKTRGQQVTLRCSPISGHKSVSWYQQVLGQGPQFIFQYYEKEERGRGNFPDRFSARQFPNYSSELNVNALLLGDSALYLCASSLFPGIPYEQYFGPGTRLTVT.

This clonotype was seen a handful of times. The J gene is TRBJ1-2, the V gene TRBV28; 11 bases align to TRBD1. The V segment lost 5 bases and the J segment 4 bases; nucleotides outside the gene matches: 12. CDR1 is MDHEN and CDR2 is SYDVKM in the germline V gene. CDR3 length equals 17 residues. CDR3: CASSPAGTGGLFYGYTF. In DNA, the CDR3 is TGTGCCAGCAGTCCCGCCGGGACAGGGGGACTCTTCTATGGCTACACCTTC.

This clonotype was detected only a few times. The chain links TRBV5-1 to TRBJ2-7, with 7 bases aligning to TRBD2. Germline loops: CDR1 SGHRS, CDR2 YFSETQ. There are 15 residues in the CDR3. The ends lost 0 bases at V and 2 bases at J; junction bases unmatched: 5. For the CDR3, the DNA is TGCGCCAGCAGCTTGGCCGAGCGGGAAACCTACGAGCAGTACTTC. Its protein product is CASSLAERETYEQYF.

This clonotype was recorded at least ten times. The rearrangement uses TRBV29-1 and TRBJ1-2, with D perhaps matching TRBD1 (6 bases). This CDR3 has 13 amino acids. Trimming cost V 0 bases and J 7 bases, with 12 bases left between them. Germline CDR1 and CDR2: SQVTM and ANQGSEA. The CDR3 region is CSVEDLTGLGYTF. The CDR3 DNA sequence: TGCAGCGTTGAAGATCTTACAGGGCTTGGCTACACCTTC.

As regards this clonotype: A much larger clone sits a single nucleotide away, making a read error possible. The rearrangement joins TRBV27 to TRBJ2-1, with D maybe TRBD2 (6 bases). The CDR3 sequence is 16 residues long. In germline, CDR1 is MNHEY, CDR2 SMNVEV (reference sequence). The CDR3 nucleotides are TGTGCCAGCAGTTTTGGGGGGTGGGGCTCCTACAATGAGCTGTTCTTC. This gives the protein CASSFGGWGSYNELFF.

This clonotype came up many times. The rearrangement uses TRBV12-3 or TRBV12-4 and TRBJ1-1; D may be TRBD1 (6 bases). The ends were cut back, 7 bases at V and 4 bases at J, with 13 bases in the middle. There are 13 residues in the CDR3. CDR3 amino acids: CASTEGVGTEAFF. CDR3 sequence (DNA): TGTGCCAGCACGGAGGGGGTGGGCACTGAAGCTTTCTTT.

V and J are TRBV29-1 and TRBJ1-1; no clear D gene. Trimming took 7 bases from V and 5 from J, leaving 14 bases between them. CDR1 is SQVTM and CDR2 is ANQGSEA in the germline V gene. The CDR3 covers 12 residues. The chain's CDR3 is CSAYWSTTEAFF. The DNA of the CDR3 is TGCAGCGCCTATTGGTCAACGACTGAAGCTTTCTTT.